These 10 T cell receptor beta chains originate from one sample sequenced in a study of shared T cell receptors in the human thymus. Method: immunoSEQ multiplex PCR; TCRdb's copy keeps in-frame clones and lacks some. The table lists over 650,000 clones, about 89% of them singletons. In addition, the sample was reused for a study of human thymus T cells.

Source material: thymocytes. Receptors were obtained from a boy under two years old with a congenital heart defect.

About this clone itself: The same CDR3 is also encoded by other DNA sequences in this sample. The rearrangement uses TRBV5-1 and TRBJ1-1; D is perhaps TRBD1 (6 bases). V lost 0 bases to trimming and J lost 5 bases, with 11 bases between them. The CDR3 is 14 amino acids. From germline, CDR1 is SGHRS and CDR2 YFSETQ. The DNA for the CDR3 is TGCGCCAGCAGCTTGGCCCCAGGGGATACTGAAGCTTTCTTT. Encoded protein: CASSLAPGDTEAFF.

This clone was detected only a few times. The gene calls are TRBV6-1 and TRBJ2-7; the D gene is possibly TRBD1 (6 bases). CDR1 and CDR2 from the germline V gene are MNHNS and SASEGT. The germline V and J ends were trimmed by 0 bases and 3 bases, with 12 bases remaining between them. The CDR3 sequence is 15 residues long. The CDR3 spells CASSEAREGGYEQYF. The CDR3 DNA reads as TGTGCCAGCAGTGAAGCGCGTGAAGGGGGCTACGAGCAGTACTTC.

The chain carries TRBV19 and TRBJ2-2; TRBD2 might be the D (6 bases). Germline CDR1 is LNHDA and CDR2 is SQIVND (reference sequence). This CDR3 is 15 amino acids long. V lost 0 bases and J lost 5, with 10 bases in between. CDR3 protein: CASSIDLSGTGELFF. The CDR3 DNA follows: TGTGCCAGTAGTATAGATCTAAGCGGGACCGGGGAGCTGTTTTTT.

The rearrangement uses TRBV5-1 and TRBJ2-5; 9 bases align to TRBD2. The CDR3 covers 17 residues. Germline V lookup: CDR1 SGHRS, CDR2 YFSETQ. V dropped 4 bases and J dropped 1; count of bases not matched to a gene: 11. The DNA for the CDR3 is TGCGCCAGCAGCCCGGGGCGGGGGGGGATTCCCCAAGAGACCCAGTACTTC. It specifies CASSPGRGGIPQETQYF.

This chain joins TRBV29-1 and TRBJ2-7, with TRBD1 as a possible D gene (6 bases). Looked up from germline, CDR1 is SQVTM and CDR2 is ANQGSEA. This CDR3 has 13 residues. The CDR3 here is CTPTGYPSYEQYF. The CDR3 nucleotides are TGCACCCCCACAGGGTACCCTTCCTACGAGCAGTACTTC.

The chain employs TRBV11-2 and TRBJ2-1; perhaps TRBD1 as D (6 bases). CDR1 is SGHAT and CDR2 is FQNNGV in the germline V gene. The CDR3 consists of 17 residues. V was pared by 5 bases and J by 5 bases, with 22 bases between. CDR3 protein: CASSDVNRDKLDNEQFF. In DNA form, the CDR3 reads TGTGCCAGCAGCGACGTCAACCGGGACAAACTAGACAATGAGCAGTTCTTC.

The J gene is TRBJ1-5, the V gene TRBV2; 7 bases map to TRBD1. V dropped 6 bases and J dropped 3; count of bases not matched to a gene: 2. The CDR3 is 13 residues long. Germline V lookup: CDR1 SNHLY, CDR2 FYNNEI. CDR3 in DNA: TGTGCCAGCAGGGGACAGTCCAATCAGCCCCAGCATTTT. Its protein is CASRGQSNQPQHF.

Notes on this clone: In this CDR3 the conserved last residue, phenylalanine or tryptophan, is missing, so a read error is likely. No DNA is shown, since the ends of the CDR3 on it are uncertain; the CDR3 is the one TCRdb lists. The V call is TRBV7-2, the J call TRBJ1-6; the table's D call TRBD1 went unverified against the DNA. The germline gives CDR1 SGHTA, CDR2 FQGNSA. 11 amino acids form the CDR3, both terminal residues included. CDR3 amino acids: CASSVRDRDLV.

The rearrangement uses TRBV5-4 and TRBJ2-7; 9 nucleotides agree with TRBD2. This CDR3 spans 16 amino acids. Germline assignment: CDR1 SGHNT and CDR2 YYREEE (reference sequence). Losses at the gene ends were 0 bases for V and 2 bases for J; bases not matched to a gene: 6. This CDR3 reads CASSLVGTSLTYEQYF. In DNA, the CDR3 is TGTGCCAGCAGCTTGGTCGGGACTAGCCTTACCTACGAGCAGTACTTC.

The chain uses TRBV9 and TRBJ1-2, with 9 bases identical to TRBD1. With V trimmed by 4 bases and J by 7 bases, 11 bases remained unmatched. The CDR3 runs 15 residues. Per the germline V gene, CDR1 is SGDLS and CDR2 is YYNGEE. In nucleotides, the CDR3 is TGTGCCAGCAGCACCCGACAGGGGGACACAGGTGGCTACACCTTC. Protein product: CASSTRQGDTGGYTF.